Only a few counts were recorded for the clone carrying this T cell receptor (beta chain). The antigen is undetermined. 13 Jbeta primers and 60 Vbeta primers were used for the PCR. TCRdb's table, derived via immunoSEQ multiplex PCR, lists solely in-frame clones and lacks some. In the table there are about 160,000 clones, about 85% of which are singletons. These data belong to a study of cytomegalovirus exposure and HLA in healthy donors. Background on the study: A previous analysis identified 95 million to 120 million unique TCR beta sequences derived from about 180 million T cells.

General study findings and limits: In an earlier analysis, productive rearrangement rates for most beta V segments clustered near 87% or 30%. For presence/absence analyses, sequencing depth was assumed to be roughly uniform across donors.

This CDR3 region has 15 residues. CDR1 and CDR2 from the germline V gene are LGHNA and YNFKEQ. V lost 5 bases to trimming and J lost 7 bases; unmatched junction nucleotides: 9. What was sequenced was PBMCs. The chain uses TRBV4-2 and TRBJ1-4; 8 nucleotides align to TRBD1. This clonotype was sampled from a man in his late teens or twenties in good health and CMV-seropositive. CDR3 region: CASSLIQGAGEKLFF. As DNA, the CDR3 is TGTGCCAGCAGCTTGATTCAGGGGGCGGGTGAAAAACTGTTTTTT.